The 9 T cell receptor beta chains listed next were all sequenced from one sample in a study of T cell responses to AZD1222 COVID-19 vaccine. Profiled with immunoSEQ multiplex PCR; TCRdb holds only in-frame clones, not every one. This sample yields 110,000 to 150,000 clones, of which approximately 90% are seen a single time; 3% to 4% belongs to the top ten. Sequenced material: peripheral blood, taken 28 days after the second AZD1222 dose. Every receptor here comes from an adult who received the AZD1222 COVID-19 vaccine.

This clone was found a few times. The CDR3 spells CASSLLTAYEQYF. As DNA, the CDR3 is TGTGCCAGCAGTTTATTGACAGCTTACGAGCAGTACTTC. V usage is TRBV28 and J usage is TRBJ2-7; D might be TRBD1 (5 bases). In germline, CDR1 is MDHEN, CDR2 SYDVKM. V lost 1 base to trimming and J lost 4 bases, with 8 bases between them. The CDR3 contains 13 residues.

This clone has just one count. This chain links TRBV18 with TRBJ1-6; D is perhaps TRBD1 (5 bases). Trimming took 3 bases from V and 9 from J, leaving 12 bases between them. The CDR3 sequence is 14 residues long. Per germline, CDR1 KGHSH and CDR2 LQKENI. The CDR3 DNA reads TGTGCCAGCTCACCTGACACCACAGGTTCACCCCTCCACTTT. Protein product: CASSPDTTGSPLHF.

The V gene is TRBV19, the J gene TRBJ1-6, with D hard to call. The CDR3 is 13 residues long. CDR1 is LNHDA, CDR2 SQIVND, per germline (reference sequence). Trimming pared 8 bases from V and 7 bases from J, leaving 12 bases between. The CDR3 spells CASRQDPNSPLHF. DNA for the CDR3: TGTGCCAGTCGACAAGATCCAAATTCACCCCTCCACTTT. Full variable domain (outside the CDR3, taken from reference TRBV19 and TRBJ1-6): DGGITQSPKYLFRKEGQNVTLSCEQNLNHDAMYWYRQDPGQGLRLIYYSQIVNDFQKGDIAEGYSVSREKKESFPLTVTSAQKNPTAFYLCASRQDPNSPLHFGNGTRLTVT.

J is TRBJ1-2 and V is TRBV6-9; possible D gene TRBD1, 6 bases. The CDR3 is 13 residues long. Trimming shortened V by 8 bases and J by 3 bases, and 13 bases separated the two germline ends. The germline V gene encodes CDR1 MNHGY and CDR2 SVAAGI. The CDR3 nucleotides read TGTGCCAGCCGGACAGTCTTCTACTATGGCTACACCTTC. Its protein product is CASRTVFYYGYTF.

V gene TRBV7-2 combines with J gene TRBJ2-3; D might be TRBD2 (7 bases). This CDR3 region has 15 residues. V was trimmed by 5 bases and J by 13 bases, leaving 25 bases between them. Germline assignment: CDR1 SGHTA and CDR2 FQGNSA. The CDR3 coding sequence is TGTGCCAGCAGCCCCAAGGGGGGGACCCAGATAAGGGAGTATTTT. Its protein product is CASSPKGGTQIREYF.

V gene TRBV19 combines with J gene TRBJ2-3, with D perhaps matching TRBD1 (5 bases). This CDR3 spans 13 amino acids. The V end lost 4 bases, the J end lost 2 bases, and 7 bases lay between the germline ends. Germline lookup yields CDR1 LNHDA and CDR2 SQIVND (reference sequence). DNA for the CDR3: TGTGCCAGTAGTAGACAGATCACAGATACGCAGTATTTT. This encodes CASSRQITDTQYF.

This clone was detected a few times. This chain joins TRBV20-1 and TRBJ1-2; no reliable D call. Germline V lookup: CDR1 DFQATT, CDR2 SNEGSKA (reference sequence). This CDR3 spans 11 amino acids. Trimming took 3 bases from V and 2 from J, leaving 4 bases between them. CDR3 coding DNA: TGCAGTGCTAGCCTCAACTATGGCTACACCTTC. As protein: CSASLNYGYTF.

V usage is TRBV28 and J usage is TRBJ1-2; D remains unclear. Trimming shortened V by 7 bases and J by 6 bases, and 12 bases separated the two germline ends. There are 12 residues in the CDR3. Germline CDR1 and CDR2: MDHEN and SYDVKM. The CDR3 sequence: CASTRLMDGYTF. The CDR3 region has the DNA TGTGCCAGCACCAGGCTTATGGATGGCTACACCTTC.

The rearrangement joins TRBV27 to TRBJ1-2; 7 positions agree with TRBD1. Trimming removed 4 bases from V and 8 bases from J; junction bases left unmatched: 16. The CDR3 has 16 residues. Germline lookup yields CDR1 MNHEY and CDR2 SMNVEV (reference sequence). CDR3 sequence (DNA): TGTGCCAGCAGTTCCGCCGCGACAGGGTCCCCCTGGGGCTACACCTTC. Its protein product is CASSSAATGSPWGYTF.